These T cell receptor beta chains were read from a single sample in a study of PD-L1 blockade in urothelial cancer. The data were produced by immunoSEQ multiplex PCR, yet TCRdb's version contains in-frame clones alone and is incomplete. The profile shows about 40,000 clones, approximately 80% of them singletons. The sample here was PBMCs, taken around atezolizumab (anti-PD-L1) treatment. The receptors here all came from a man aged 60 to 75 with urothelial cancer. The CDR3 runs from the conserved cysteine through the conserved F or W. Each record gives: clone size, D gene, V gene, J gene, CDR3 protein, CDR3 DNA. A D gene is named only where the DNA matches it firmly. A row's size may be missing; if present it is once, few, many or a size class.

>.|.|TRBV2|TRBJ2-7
CASSSVGLSSYEQYF
TGTGCCAGCAGTTCGGTGGGCCTAAGCTCCTACGAGCAGTACTTC
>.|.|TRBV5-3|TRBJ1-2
CARSRGQRAYGYTF
TGTGCCAGAAGCCGCGGGCAGCGGGCCTATGGCTACACCTTC
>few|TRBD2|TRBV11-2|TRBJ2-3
CASSPGTSGGDTQYF
TGTGCCAGCAGCCCCGGGACTAGCGGGGGGGATACGCAGTATTTT
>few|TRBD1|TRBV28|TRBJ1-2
CASSFIGTGIANYGYTF
TGTGCCAGCAGTTTTATCGGGACAGGGATCGCTAACTATGGCTACACCTTC
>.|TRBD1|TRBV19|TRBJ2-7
CASRQGIAYEQYF
TGTGCCAGCCGACAGGGAATAGCCTACGAGCAGTACTTC
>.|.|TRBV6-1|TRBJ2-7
CASSEVRGLYEQYF
TGTGCCAGCAGTGAAGTCAGGGGCCTCTACGAGCAGTACTTC
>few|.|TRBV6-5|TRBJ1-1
CASSFQGPGTEAFF
TGTGCCAGCAGTTTCCAGGGGCCGGGCACTGAAGCTTTCTTT
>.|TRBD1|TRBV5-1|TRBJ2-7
CASSLTGGAETYEQYF
TGCGCCAGCAGCTTGACAGGGGGCGCGGAGACCTACGAGCAGTACTTC
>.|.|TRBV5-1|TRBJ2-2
CASRFDSSNTGELFF
TGCGCCAGCAGATTCGACAGTTCGAACACCGGGGAGCTGTTTTTT
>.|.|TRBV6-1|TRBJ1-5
CASSEDGLSNQPQHF
TGTGCCAGCAGCGAGGACGGACTTAGCAATCAGCCCCAGCATTTT
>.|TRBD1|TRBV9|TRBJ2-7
CASSLEGTGAYEQYF
TGTGCCAGCAGCCTCGAGGGGACAGGGGCCTACGAGCAGTACTTC
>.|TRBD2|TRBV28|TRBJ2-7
CASSTGGDSKIVSYEQYF
TGTGCCAGCAGCACGGGGGGGGACTCAAAGATAGTTTCCTACGAGCAGTACTTC
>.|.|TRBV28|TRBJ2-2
CASRQTTPGELFF
TGTGCCAGCAGGCAAACTACCCCCGGGGAGCTGTTTTTT
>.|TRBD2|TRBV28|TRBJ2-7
CASSRSGGASYEQYF
TGTGCCAGCAGTCGGAGCGGGGGGGCCTCCTACGAGCAGTACTTC
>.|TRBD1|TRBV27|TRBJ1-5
CASSPLGTDNQPQHF
TGTGCCAGCAGTCCCCTGGGGACAGACAATCAGCCCCAGCATTTT
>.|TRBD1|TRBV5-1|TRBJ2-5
CASSAQYRGGRETQYF
TGCGCCAGCAGCGCCCAATACAGGGGTGGGAGAGAGACCCAGTACTTC
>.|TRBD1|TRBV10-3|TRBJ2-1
CAISDRDRAYNEQFF
TGTGCCATCAGTGATAGGGACAGGGCCTACAATGAGCAGTTCTTC
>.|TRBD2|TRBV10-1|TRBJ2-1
CASSLTSGDGNEQFF
TGCGCCAGCAGCCTGACTAGCGGGGACGGGAATGAGCAGTTCTTC
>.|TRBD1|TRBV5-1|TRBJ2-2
CASSPEGAPGELFF
TGCGCCAGCAGCCCCGAGGGGGCCCCCGGGGAGCTGTTTTTT
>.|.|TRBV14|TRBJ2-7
CASSRNLASDEQYF
TGTGCCAGCAGCCGAAACTTGGCCAGCGACGAGCAGTACTTC
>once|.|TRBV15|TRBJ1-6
CATSRGRGSPLHF
TGTGCCACCAGCAGAGGAAGGGGATCACCCCTCCACTTT
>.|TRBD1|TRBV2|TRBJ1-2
CASSGTGNYGYTF
TGTGCCAGCAGTGGGACAGGGAACTATGGCTACACCTTC
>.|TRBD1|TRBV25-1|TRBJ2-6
CASQHLTGAGANVLTF
TGTGCCAGCCAACACCTTACAGGGGCTGGGGCCAACGTCCTGACTTTC
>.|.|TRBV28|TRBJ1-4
CASSFPGDGKLFF
TGTGCCAGCAGTTTCCCGGGGGATGGAAAACTGTTTTTT
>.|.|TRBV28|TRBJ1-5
CASKQGNQPQHF
TGTGCCAGCAAACAGGGTAATCAGCCCCAGCATTTT